The text below deals with one TCR beta chain. Its antigen remains unidentified. Relative to the germline gene, one junction end is altered; a read error may explain this. This specimen belongs to a study of tumor-infiltrating lymphocytes in localized non-small cell lung cancer. Study summary: Several tumor histologies, both smoking statuses, and some post-neoadjuvant chemotherapy samples were included. Study conclusions and caveats: Higher tumor T cell infiltration than in uninvolved lung was supported by TCRbeta sequencing.

Germline V gene lookup returns CDR1 SSHAT and CDR2 FNYEAQ (reference sequence). There are 13 residues in the CDR3. The method was immunoSEQ multiplex PCR; TCRdb's version includes in-frame clones alone and lacks a portion of them. The repertoire holds roughly 9,000 clones, 60% to 80% seen once, with 9.8% in the top ten. This TCR came from a human donor with non-small cell lung cancer. The sample taken for sequencing was lung tumor tissue. This sequence joins TRBV7-7 and TRBJ2-2; tentative D call: TRBD2 (5 bases). In DNA, the CDR3 is TGTGCTAGCAGCTCGGACTCAATCGGGGAGCTGTTTTTT. Residues: CASSSDSIGELFF. Supplemented by reference TRBV7-7 and TRBJ2-2, the full variable domain reads GAGVSQSPRYKVTKRGQDVTLRCDPISSHATLYWYQQALGQGPEFLTYFNYEAQPDKSGLPSDRFSAERPEGSISTLTIQRTEQRDSAMYRCASSSDSIGELFFGEGSRLTVL.